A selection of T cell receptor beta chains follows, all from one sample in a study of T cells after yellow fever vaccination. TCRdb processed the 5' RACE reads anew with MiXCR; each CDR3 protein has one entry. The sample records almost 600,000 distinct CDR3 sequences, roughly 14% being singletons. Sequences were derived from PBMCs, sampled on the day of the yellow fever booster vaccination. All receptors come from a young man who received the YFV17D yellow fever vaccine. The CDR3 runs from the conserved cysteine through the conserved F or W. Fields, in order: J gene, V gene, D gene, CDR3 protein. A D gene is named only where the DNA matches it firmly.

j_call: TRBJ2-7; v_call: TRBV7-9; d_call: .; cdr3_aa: CASSPSHYEQYF
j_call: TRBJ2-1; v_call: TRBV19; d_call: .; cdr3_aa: CASSIRENPLNEQFF
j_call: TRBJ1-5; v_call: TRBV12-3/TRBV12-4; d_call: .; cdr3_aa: CASSFRDSNQPQHF
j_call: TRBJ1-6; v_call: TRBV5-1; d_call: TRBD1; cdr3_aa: CASSGTGNNNSPLHF
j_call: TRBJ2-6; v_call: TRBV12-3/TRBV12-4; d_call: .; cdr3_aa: CASSFSLFSPSGANVLTF
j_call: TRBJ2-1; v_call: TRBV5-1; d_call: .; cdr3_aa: CASSLERIGLNEQFF
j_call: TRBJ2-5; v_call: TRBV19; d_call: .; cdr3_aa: CASSAHGGAGETQYF
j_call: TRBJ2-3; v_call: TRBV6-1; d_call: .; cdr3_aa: CASSAKVSSTDTQYF
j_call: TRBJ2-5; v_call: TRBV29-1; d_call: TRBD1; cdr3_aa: CSLPIGQGAGETQYF
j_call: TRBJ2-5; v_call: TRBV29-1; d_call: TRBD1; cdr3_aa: CSVELRGDREETQYF
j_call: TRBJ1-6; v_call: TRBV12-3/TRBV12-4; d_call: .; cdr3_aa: CASSIPQGANSPLHF
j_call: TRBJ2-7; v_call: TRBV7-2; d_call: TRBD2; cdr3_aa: CASSFPLAGVDEQYF
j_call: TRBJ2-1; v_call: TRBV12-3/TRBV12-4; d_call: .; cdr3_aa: CASSFFVSGSYNEQFF
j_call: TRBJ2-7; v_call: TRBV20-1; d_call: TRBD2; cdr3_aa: CSASMAGGPIEQYF